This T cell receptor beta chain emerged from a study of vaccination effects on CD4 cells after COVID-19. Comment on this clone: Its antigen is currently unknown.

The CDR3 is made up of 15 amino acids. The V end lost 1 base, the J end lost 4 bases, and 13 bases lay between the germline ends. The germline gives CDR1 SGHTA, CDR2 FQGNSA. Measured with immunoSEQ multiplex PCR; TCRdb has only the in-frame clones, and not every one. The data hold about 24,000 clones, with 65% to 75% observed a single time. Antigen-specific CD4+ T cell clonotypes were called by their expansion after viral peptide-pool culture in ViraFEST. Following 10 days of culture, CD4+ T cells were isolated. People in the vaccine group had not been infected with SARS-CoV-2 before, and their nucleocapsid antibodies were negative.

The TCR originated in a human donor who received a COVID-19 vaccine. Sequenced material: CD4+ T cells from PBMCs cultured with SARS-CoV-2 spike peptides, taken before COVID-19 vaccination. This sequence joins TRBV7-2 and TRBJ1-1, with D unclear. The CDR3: CASSLVGPGSTEAFF. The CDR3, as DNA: TGTGCCAGCAGCTTAGTTGGCCCCGGAAGCACTGAAGCTTTCTTT.